The 29 T cell receptor beta chains given below trace back to one sample, sequenced in a study of cytomegalovirus exposure and HLA in healthy donors. This PCR relied on a set of 60 Vbeta primers and 13 Jbeta primers. Profiled with immunoSEQ multiplex PCR; TCRdb holds only in-frame clones, not every one. The sample yields over 150,000 clones, around 70% seen once. The sequenced material came from PBMCs. The origin of the receptors is a man aged 25-45 years in good health and CMV-seronegative.

This clone was seen a handful of times. CDR3 DNA sequence: TGTGCCAGCAGCCGGACATTCACAGATACGCAGTATTTT. Amino acids: CASSRTFTDTQYF. The J gene is TRBJ2-3, the V gene TRBV7-2, with D perhaps TRBD1 (5 bases). Trimming took 5 bases from V and 2 from J, leaving 8 bases between them. This CDR3 is 13 amino acids long. Germline CDR1 is SGHTA and CDR2 is FQGNSA. The complete variable domain, with remaining parts taken from reference TRBV7-2 and TRBJ2-3, reads GAGVSQSPSNKVTEKGKDVELRCDPISGHTALYWYRQSLGQGLEFLIYFQGNSAPDKSGLPSDRFSAERTGGSVSTLTIQRTQQEDSAVYLCASSRTFTDTQYFGPGTRLTVL.

V and J are TRBV20-1 and TRBJ2-5; D may be TRBD2 (6 bases). The CDR3 runs 11 residues. CDR1 is DFQATT, CDR2 SNEGSKA, per germline (reference sequence). V dropped 3 bases and J dropped 5 bases, with 7 bases sitting between them. Here the CDR3 DNA reads TGCAGTGCTAGCCTAGCGGAGACCCAGTACTTC. Translation gives CSASLAETQYF.

The V gene is TRBV10-3, the J gene TRBJ2-3, with D hard to call. Germline CDR1 ENHRY, CDR2 SYGVKD. Trimming pared 4 bases from V and 7 bases from J, leaving 9 bases between. CDR3 length: 12 amino acids. The CDR3 DNA reads TGTGCCATCAGTGGGGCACTGAATACGCAGTATTTT. Translation gives CAISGALNTQYF.

The chain couples TRBV6-1 to TRBJ1-4; D might be TRBD1 (6 bases). The germline V gene encodes CDR1 MNHNS and CDR2 SASEGT. With 6 bases removed from V and 5 bases from J, the gap between germline ends came to 16 bases. CDR3 length: 15 residues. In DNA, the CDR3 is TGTGCCAGCAGCCTAGGTTCAGGGGCCAATGAAAAACTGTTTTTT. This sequence encodes CASSLGSGANEKLFF.

In this sample, this clone turned up once. The chain has TRBV7-3 and TRBJ2-3; a possible D gene is TRBD1 (6 bases). CDR1 is SGHTA, CDR2 FQGTGA, per germline. The CDR3 totals 15 residues. Trimming took off 6 bases at V and 4 bases at J, with 17 bases between the two ends. The CDR3 nucleotides read TGTGCCAGCAGTCAAACCAGGGGCGGCGCAGATACGCAGTATTTT. As protein: CASSQTRGGADTQYF.

Comments on this clone: The junction differs from germline at one of its ends, possibly a read error. The chain employs TRBV5-1 and TRBJ2-7; 7 bases line up with TRBD1. There are 18 residues in the CDR3. Germline V gene lookup returns CDR1 SGHRS and CDR2 YFSETQ. The CDR3 is CASSPEGAQTGLEYGQYF. CDR3 bases: TGCGCCAGCAGCCCGGAAGGAGCCCAGACAGGGTTGGAATACGGGCAGTACTTC.

This chain uses TRBV5-8 with TRBJ2-5; D is possibly TRBD1 (6 bases). The CDR3 spans 13 residues. Germline lookup yields CDR1 SGHTS and CDR2 YDEGEE. V dropped 7 bases and J dropped 3 bases, with 13 bases sitting between them. The CDR3 is CASAWDNKETQYF. CDR3 coding DNA: TGTGCCAGCGCGTGGGACAACAAAGAGACCCAGTACTTC.

The chain links TRBV30 to TRBJ2-2; D unresolved. CDR1 and CDR2 from the germline V gene are GTSNPN and SVGIG (reference sequence). This CDR3 region has 14 residues. V was pared by 3 bases and J by 4 bases, with 12 bases between. CDR3 protein: CAWRYRFGTGELFF. CDR3 nucleotides: TGTGCCTGGAGATACCGCTTCGGCACCGGGGAGCTGTTTTTT.

The genes are TRBV25-1 and TRBJ2-7; D might be TRBD1 (6 bases). The V gene's germline CDR1 is MGHDK and CDR2 SYGVNS. V was trimmed by 8 bases and J by 3 bases, leaving 14 bases between them. CDR3 length: 13 residues. The CDR3 DNA sequence: TGTGCCAGCGGACGGACGGGACACTACGAGCAGTACTTC. It codes for CASGRTGHYEQYF.

The gene calls are TRBV7-3 and TRBJ2-3; perhaps TRBD1 as D (5 bases). Germline CDR1 reads SGHTA; CDR2 reads FQGTGA. CDR3 size: 16 residues. V lost 1 base and J lost 1, with 12 bases in between. The CDR3 loop reads CASSLRGDSRTDTQYF. Here the CDR3 DNA reads TGTGCCAGCAGCTTAAGAGGAGACAGCCGCACAGATACGCAGTATTTT.

This clone came up once. The chain links TRBV30 to TRBJ1-6; D unclear. Germline-derived CDR1 and CDR2 are GTSNPN and SVGIG (reference sequence). The V end was cut by 5 bases, the J end by 8 bases, with 4 bases between. This CDR3 has 10 amino acids. CDR3 bases: TGTGCCTGGTATGATTCACCCCTCCACTTT. As protein: CAWYDSPLHF. The full variable domain, rest sourced from reference TRBV30 and TRBJ1-6, is SQTIHQWPATLVQPVGSPLSLECTVEGTSNPNLYWYRQAAGRGLQLLFYSVGIGQISSEVPQNLSASRPQDRQFILSSKKLLLSDSGFYLCAWYDSPLHFGNGTRLTVT.

The V and J genes are TRBV7-3 and TRBJ2-1; weak D call: TRBD1 (6 bases). This CDR3 region has 13 residues. Germline values: CDR1 SGHTA, CDR2 FQGTGA. V lost 3 bases, J lost 7 bases, and 10 bases lay in between. Written as DNA, the CDR3 is TGTGCCAGCAGCTTGACAGGACCTAATGAGCAGTTCTTC. The encoded protein is CASSLTGPNEQFF.

V is TRBV6-4 and J is TRBJ2-7; the D gene is possibly TRBD1 (6 bases). Germline V gene lookup returns CDR1 MRHNA and CDR2 SNTAGT. This CDR3 has 15 amino acids. Trimming removed 6 bases at V and 2 bases at J, with 17 bases between. CDR3 sequence: CASRYQQGQTYEQYF. The CDR3 DNA is TGTGCCAGCAGGTACCAACAGGGTCAAACCTACGAGCAGTACTTC.

This chain uses TRBV5-6 with TRBJ2-2, with 9 positions matching TRBD2. V trimming: 1 base; J trimming: 6 bases; junction bases outside the gene matches: 4. From germline, CDR1 is SGHDT and CDR2 YYEEEE. The CDR3 spans 15 residues. For the CDR3, the DNA is TGTGCCAGCAGCTTGAGGCGGGGGGGCCCCGGGGAGCTGTTTTTT. Translated, it gives CASSLRRGGPGELFF. Full variable domain (remainder filled in from reference TRBV5-6 and TRBJ2-2): DAGVTQSPTHLIKTRGQQVTLRCSPKSGHDTVSWYQQALGQGPQFIFQYYEEEERQRGNFPDRFSGHQFPNYSSELNVNALLLGDSALYLCASSLRRGGPGELFFGEGSRLTVL.

The chain recombines TRBV7-2 with TRBJ1-5; possibly TRBD1 for D (5 bases). CDR3 length equals 15 residues. The V end was cut by 3 bases, the J end by 4 bases, with 13 bases between. Per germline, CDR1 SGHTA and CDR2 FQGNSA. The CDR3 coding sequence is TGTGCCAGCAGCTTGACGCGTGACAGAAATCAGCCCCAGCATTTT. Translation gives CASSLTRDRNQPQHF.

V usage is TRBV5-1 and J usage is TRBJ2-7; a possible D gene is TRBD2 (5 bases). CDR1 and CDR2 from the germline V gene are SGHRS and YFSETQ. This CDR3 has 15 amino acids. With 4 bases removed from V and 2 bases from J, the gap between germline ends came to 16 bases. CDR3 sequence: CASSEALTGTYEQYF. Here the CDR3 DNA reads TGCGCCAGCAGCGAAGCTTTAACGGGGACCTACGAGCAGTACTTC. The full variable domain, rest sourced from reference TRBV5-1 and TRBJ2-7, is KAGVTQTPRYLIKTRGQQVTLSCSPISGHRSVSWYQQTPGQGLQFLFEYFSETQRNKGNFPGRFSGRQFSNSRSEMNVSTLELGDSALYLCASSEALTGTYEQYFGPGTRLTVT.

This clone was seen once. The rearrangement links TRBV4-3 to TRBJ2-7; 7 bases agree with TRBD1. The CDR3 is 13 residues long. Germline V gene sequence: CDR1 LGHNA, CDR2 YSLEER. J lost 2 bases, V lost 4 bases, and 2 bases had no gene match. DNA for the CDR3: TGCGCCAGCAGCCCCGGACAGGCCTACGAGCAGTACTTC. Its protein product is CASSPGQAYEQYF.

J is TRBJ1-1 and V is TRBV6-1; 9 bases agree with TRBD1. Trimming at V came to 9 bases and at J to 1 base, leaving 6 bases not matched to a gene. Germline loops: CDR1 MNHNS, CDR2 SASEGT. CDR3 length: 14 residues. The CDR3 DNA reads as TGTGCCAGTGGACAGGGGACTACGAACACTGAAGCTTTCTTT. Amino acid sequence: CASGQGTTNTEAFF.

The CDR3 region is CASSASSGTRHNEQFF. The CDR3 coding sequence is TGTGCCAGCAGTGCGTCTTCAGGGACAAGGCACAATGAGCAGTTCTTC. V and J are TRBV25-1 and TRBJ2-1, with D perhaps matching TRBD1 (6 bases). The CDR3 has 16 residues. CDR1 and CDR2 from the germline V gene are MGHDK and SYGVNS. Trimming pared 4 bases from V and 5 bases from J, leaving 18 bases between.

The chain links TRBV5-6 to TRBJ2-5; 7 bases are shared with TRBD1. V trimming: 4 bases; J trimming: 2 bases; junction bases outside the gene matches: 11. The CDR3 length is 16 residues. Germline V gene lookup returns CDR1 SGHDT and CDR2 YYEEEE. This chain's CDR3 is CASSVYTPGQQETQYF. DNA of the CDR3: TGTGCCAGCAGCGTCTATACCCCGGGACAGCAAGAGACCCAGTACTTC.

This clone has more than one count but fewer than ten. The V gene is TRBV5-1, the J gene TRBJ1-2, with D possibly matching TRBD1 (5 bases). Germline values: CDR1 SGHRS, CDR2 YFSETQ. This CDR3 region has 13 residues. Trimming pared 0 bases from V and 6 bases from J, leaving 9 bases between. CDR3 in DNA: TGCGCCAGCAGCTTGGTAGGGGAGGATGGCTACACCTTC. Amino acid sequence: CASSLVGEDGYTF.

The chain has TRBV5-1 and TRBJ2-5, with 9 nucleotides matching TRBD1. Germline V gives CDR1 SGHRS, CDR2 YFSETQ. The CDR3 extends over 14 amino acids. The J segment lost 5 bases and the V segment lost 4 bases, leaving 6 bases of the junction unmatched. The CDR3 nucleotides are TGCGCCAGCAGCGCTGGACAGGGGCGGGAGACCCAGTACTTC. Its protein product is CASSAGQGRETQYF.

The CDR3 DNA reads TGTGCCAGCAGTGAGAGTCTAGCGGGCCGGAGCTCCTACAATGAGCAGTTCTTC. Encoded protein: CASSESLAGRSSYNEQFF. V is TRBV6-1 and J is TRBJ2-1, with 8 positions matching TRBD2. Germline CDR1 MNHNS, CDR2 SASEGT. The CDR3 length is 18 residues. J was trimmed by 0 bases and V by 3 bases; bases with no gene match: 10.

This chain links TRBV14 with TRBJ1-1; tentatively, D is TRBD1 (6 bases). Germline CDR1 and CDR2: SGHDN and FVKESK. V lost 8 bases and J lost 6, with 13 bases in between. The CDR3 consists of 12 residues. The CDR3, as DNA: TGTGCCAGCGGACCGAGACAGGCTGAAGCTTTCTTT. The encoded protein is CASGPRQAEAFF.

This clone was seen more than once but under ten times. CDR3 residues: CASSLSQGAIPEAFF. CDR3 sequence (DNA): TGTGCCAGCAGCTTGAGTCAGGGGGCAATCCCTGAAGCTTTCTTT. The chain joins TRBV5-6 to TRBJ1-1, with 8 bases fitting TRBD1. This CDR3 has 15 residues. With V trimmed by 1 base and J by 6 bases, 8 bases remained unmatched. Germline V gene lookup returns CDR1 SGHDT and CDR2 YYEEEE.

J is TRBJ2-2 and V is TRBV5-1; no clear D. V shed 0 bases and J shed 4 bases, with 4 bases lying between them. The CDR3 loop spans 13 amino acids. From germline, CDR1 is SGHRS and CDR2 YFSETQ. CDR3 sequence reads: CASSLGGTGELFF. Here the CDR3 DNA reads TGCGCCAGCAGCTTGGGCGGCACCGGGGAGCTGTTTTTT.

The chain has TRBV28 and TRBJ1-4, with D unclear. The CDR3 contains 14 residues. Germline CDR1 and CDR2: MDHEN and SYDVKM. The V and J ends lost 1 base and 3 bases respectively, with 6 bases between them. CDR3 region: CASSLLTANEKLFF. The CDR3 DNA is TGTGCCAGCAGTTTATTAACAGCTAATGAAAAACTGTTTTTT.

V gene TRBV5-1 combines with J gene TRBJ1-2; no clear D. This CDR3 region has 14 residues. V was clipped by 0 bases and J by 5 bases, with 11 bases between them. Germline assignment: CDR1 SGHRS and CDR2 YFSETQ. CDR3 loop: CASSLDSVGYGYTF. The CDR3 bases are TGCGCCAGCAGCTTGGACAGTGTTGGGTATGGCTACACCTTC.

The rearrangement joins TRBV11-1 to TRBJ2-1; TRBD2 aligns across 13 bases. Germline CDR1 reads SGHAT; CDR2 reads FQDESV (reference sequence). The V gene end was trimmed by 5 bases and the J gene end by 7 bases; junction bases not matched to a gene: 5. This CDR3 contains 15 residues. CDR3 in amino acids: CASSTLAGGFNEQFF. DNA for the CDR3: TGTGCCAGCAGCACACTAGCGGGGGGGTTTAATGAGCAGTTCTTC. The full variable domain, in which reference TRBV11-1 and TRBJ2-1 provide the parts outside the CDR3, is EAEVAQSPRYKITEKSQAVAFWCDPISGHATLYWYRQILGQGPELLVQFQDESVVDDSQLPKDRFSAERLKGVDSTLKIQPAELGDSAMYLCASSTLAGGFNEQFFGPGTRLTVL.